This T cell receptor beta chain appears in the sequencing data of a study of blood T cell repertoires in COVID-19 (dated by TCRdb to the early 2020s). Background on the whole study: The collaborator samples originated in the United States, Italy and Spain and spanned the acute and convalescent phases of COVID-19. The material from the prospective study consisted of cDNA or gDNA derived from T cells, B-cell-depleted T cells, or PBMCs. The dataset comprised deeply sampled blood TCRbeta repertoires from subjects exposed to, actively infected with, or recovered from COVID-19. The repertoires were made available in a free public database intended to serve as a resource for research on the immune response to SARS-CoV-2. The samples were drawn from two sources: the first 160 participants of the ongoing ImmuneRACE study, and 950 to 1,500 subjects contributed by 6 global collaborators. The sample metadata nearly always contained a de-identified subject ID, COVID-19 status, age in years and sex. Where available, HLA class I and class II types were obtained from metadata supplied by the sample provider rather than from assay-based typing. What the work shows at the level of the full study, not this receptor alone: How much clinical and demographic metadata was included differed by source and by participant, and the metadata was provided uncurated.

TCRbeta CDR3 regions were amplified from genomic DNA using the immunoSEQ Assay, a bias-controlled multiplex PCR. The original pipeline was this. The number of nucleated cells in each sample was estimated from the amplification of reference gene primers within the assay. To quantify the absolute abundance of each unique TCRbeta CDR3 rearrangement, sequence reads were collapsed and filtered. For each sample, productive Simpson clonality was calculated by taking the square root of Simpson's diversity index across productive rearrangements. The table was pulled from immuneACCESS by TCRdb, which kept in-frame rearrangements only. Such tables lose some clones; where checked, under half of the loss comes from unresolved V genes, and the rest has no known cause. The D gene and trimming were derived from the DNA, and the V and J assignments and clone size from that table. The sample table records around 400,000 clones; 70% to 90% of these occur just once. Jointly, the top ten make up 2.3% of the sample.

The germline V gene (reference sequence) gives CDR1 as SEHNR and CDR2 as FQNEAQ. Trimming removed 3 bases from V and 6 bases from J; the gene matches leave 4 bases unexplained. The CDR3 runs 13 residues from the cysteine to the phenylalanine. Here the CDR3 DNA is all that survives: 39 bases in frame from base 1. About this clone itself: Its cognate antigen has yet to be identified. Qualities for individual bases were not recorded, and no much larger clone is one base off.

In Seattle, one collaborating source enrolled patients while the infection was active and tracked those patients longitudinally over the course of disease. Collaborating institutions collected whole blood in K2EDTA tubes following their own protocols. Collaborator samples were shipped for TCRbeta analysis as frozen whole blood, isolated PBMCs, or DNA extracted from either sample type. The sample comprised peripheral blood. The rearranged chain carries TRBV7-9 and TRBJ1-1; TRBD1 fits 7 bases in the junction. This TCR derives from a woman aged 60-70 years with COVID-19, enrolled during active disease. The nucleotide sequence is given as TGTGCCAGCAGCTTGCGACAGGGTGCTGAAGCTTTCTTT. Protein translation: CASSLRQGAEAFF.